Listed below are T cell receptor beta chains from one sample, sequenced in a study of shared clonotypes between healthy human individuals. Here immunoSEQ multiplex PCR was the method, and the copy in TCRdb shows in-frame clones only, minus some. The data show 2 million to 2.5 million clones, 85% to 95% seen once. Sequencing was done on a sample of naive CD4+ T cells from PBMCs. The receptors were sampled from a man aged 18 to 29 in good health. Some clones in this sample may be carry-over from other donors' samples. Both conserved end residues are part of each CDR3. A D gene is named only where the DNA matches it firmly. The size of a clone is reported for some rows only, either as once, few or many, or as a class for expanded clones.

V gene	D gene	J gene	clone size	CDR3 DNA	CDR3 protein
TRBV7-3	-	TRBJ2-1	-	TGTGCCAGCAGCCTGAGCGTAGTAGGTAATGAGCAGTTCTTC	CASSLSVVGNEQFF
TRBV5-1	-	TRBJ1-5	-	TGCGCCAGCAGCTTGGAGGGATCCGGCCAGCCCCAGCATTTT	CASSLEGSGQPQHF
TRBV5-4	-	TRBJ2-1	-	TGTGCCAGCAGCCGAACACCTAGAGATGAGCAGTTCTTC	CASSRTPRDEQFF
TRBV7-2	TRBD2	TRBJ2-7	-	TGTGCCAGCAGCTCTCCAGCGGGAGGCGAGCCCTACGAGCAGTACTTC	CASSSPAGGEPYEQYF
TRBV11-2	-	TRBJ1-1	-	TGTGCCAGCAGCTTAGGGCAGGAAGCTTTCTTT	CASSLGQEAFF
TRBV5-8	TRBD2	TRBJ2-1	-	TGTGCCAGCAGCTATCTTAGCGGGAGGGCCTCGAATGAGCAGTTCTTC	CASSYLSGRASNEQFF
TRBV5-1	-	TRBJ2-2	-	TGCGCCAGCAGCCGCGAAGGGGCGGAGCTGTTTTTT	CASSREGAELFF
TRBV18	TRBD1	TRBJ1-3	few	TGTGCCAGCTCAGACGGGACAGGGCCGGGAAACACCATATATTTT	CASSDGTGPGNTIYF
TRBV11-1	-	TRBJ2-1	-	TGTGCCAGCAGCTGGAGGGGGGACAGTACCTACAATGAGCAGTTCTTC	CASSWRGDSTYNEQFF
TRBV6-6	-	TRBJ1-2	-	TGTGCCAGCAGCACGGGACAATCTTTCCATGGCTACACCTTC	CASSTGQSFHGYTF
TRBV18	TRBD1	TRBJ1-5	once	TGTGCCAGCTCACCAAGGGACAGCTTAGATCAGCCCCAGCATTTT	CASSPRDSLDQPQHF
TRBV5-6	-	TRBJ2-2	-	TGTGCCAGCAGCTTGGGGCCGGTGGTCGGCACCGGGGAGCTGTTTTTT	CASSLGPVVGTGELFF